This passage covers 29 T cell receptor beta chains from one sample sequenced in a study of CD8+ T cells in alopecia areata listed by TCRdb under 2018. Libraries were made using the immunoSEQ multiplex PCR assay. For TCR sequencing, RNA was extracted from every sample and reverse transcribed into cDNA to serve as template. In its TCRdb copy, this immuneACCESS table keeps in-frame sequences only and misses some clones. Where compared with another copy, unresolved V genes explain less than half of these, and the others have no known cause. Counted in this sample were roughly 100,000 clones; just over 85% of them appeared once. Around 10% of the sample goes to the ten largest clones. The intended sense of this specimen's treatment or condition label: oral pan-JAK inhibitor, 5-10 mg twice daily. The sequencing used CD8+ T cells sorted from blood, collected between weeks 30 and 35, from a patient treated with tofacitinib. The receptors were sampled from a human donor with alopecia areata.

The CDR3 sequence is CAQLNSYNEQFF. The DNA of the CDR3 is TGTGCCCAGTTGAACTCCTACAATGAGCAGTTCTTC. The chain links TRBV7-9 to TRBJ2-1; D is unresolved. This CDR3 has 12 residues. Germline-derived CDR1 and CDR2 are SEHNR and FQNEAQ (reference sequence). V was cut by 11 bases and J by 0 bases, with 8 bases left in between.

V gene TRBV2 combines with J gene TRBJ2-1; 8 bases align to TRBD2. The trim removed 7 bases at V and 8 bases at J, leaving 4 bases unmatched. The CDR3 is made up of 12 amino acids. The germline gives CDR1 SNHLY, CDR2 FYNNEI. The CDR3 DNA reads TGTGCCAGCATCCGAGCGGGAGATGAGCAGTTCTTC. This encodes CASIRAGDEQFF. The entire variable domain, with the rest obtained from reference TRBV2 and TRBJ2-1, is as follows: EPEVTQTPSHQVTQMGQEVILRCVPISNHLYFYWYRQILGQKVEFLVSFYNNEISEKSEIFDDQFSVERPDGSNFTLKIRSTKLEDSAMYFCASIRAGDEQFFGPGTRLTVL.

This chain connects TRBV29-1 to TRBJ2-5; 9 bases agree with TRBD2. Germline lookup yields CDR1 SQVTM and CDR2 ANQGSEA. The J segment lost 1 base and the V segment lost 0 bases, leaving 6 bases of the junction unmatched. The CDR3 consists of 16 residues. The CDR3 sequence: CSVEERGGRGQETQYF. DNA for the CDR3: TGCAGCGTTGAAGAACGTGGCGGGAGGGGCCAAGAGACCCAGTACTTC.

A few counts support this clone. This sequence joins TRBV27 and TRBJ2-7; TRBD2 matches at 13 bases. CDR3 length: 14 residues. V shed 5 bases, J shed 5 bases, and the junction held 3 bases outside the gene matches. Germline V CDR1 and CDR2: MNHEY, SMNVEV (reference sequence). As DNA, the CDR3 is TGTGCCAGCAGTCCCGGGACTAGCGGGAACGAGCAGTACTTC. As protein: CASSPGTSGNEQYF.

V and J are TRBV5-1 and TRBJ2-3, with D possibly being TRBD2 (5 bases). V was cut by 6 bases and J by 6 bases, with 14 bases left in between. CDR1 and CDR2 (germline): SGHRS, YFSETQ. The CDR3 runs to 13 residues. In DNA form, the CDR3 reads TGCGCCAGCACCCCGGTACCGGGGGATACGCAGTATTTT. This translates into CASTPVPGDTQYF. Looking up the rest from reference TRBV5-1 and TRBJ2-3 gives the full variable domain: KAGVTQTPRYLIKTRGQQVTLSCSPISGHRSVSWYQQTPGQGLQFLFEYFSETQRNKGNFPGRFSGRQFSNSRSEMNVSTLELGDSALYLCASTPVPGDTQYFGPGTRLTVL.

This clone occurred a few times. J is TRBJ2-1 and V is TRBV30; D is unclear. The germline gives CDR1 GTSNPN, CDR2 SVGIG (reference sequence). The V end lost 2 bases, the J end lost 8 bases, and 10 bases lay between the germline ends. The CDR3 is made up of 12 amino acids. CDR3 nucleotides: TGTGCCTGGAGTTTGGGCGTGGATGAGCAGTTCTTC. Translating it yields CAWSLGVDEQFF.

The chain carries TRBV11-2 and TRBJ2-1; 8 nucleotides agree with TRBD2. Germline V gene data show CDR1 as SGHAT and CDR2 as FQNNGV. J was trimmed by 3 bases and V by 2 bases; bases with no gene match: 3. The CDR3 has 15 amino acids. The CDR3 coding sequence is TGTGCCAGCAGCTTATCGGGGGGGATCTACAATGAGCAGTTCTTC. Translation gives CASSLSGGIYNEQFF.

The V call is TRBV25-1, the J call TRBJ2-7; D is ambiguous. This CDR3 is 10 amino acids long. Germline CDR1 reads MGHDK; CDR2 reads SYGVNS. Trimming pared 8 bases from V and 3 bases from J, leaving 5 bases between. The CDR3 sequence is CASGDYEQYF. The CDR3 DNA follows: TGTGCCAGCGGGGACTACGAGCAGTACTTC.

This clone was observed a single time. This rearrangement joins TRBV10-2 to TRBJ2-7; D gene ambiguous. The length of the CDR3 is 12 residues. Germline loops: CDR1 WSHSY, CDR2 SAAADI. The V end lost 3 bases, the J end lost 4 bases, and 7 bases lay between the germline ends. CDR3 residues: CASSDSLYEQYF. CDR3 coding DNA: TGCGCCAGCAGTGACAGTCTTTACGAGCAGTACTTC.

This clone was seen more than once but under ten times. The V gene is TRBV29-1, the J gene TRBJ2-2; D not resolved. The CDR3 totals 13 residues. V was cut by 4 bases and J by 2 bases, with 8 bases left in between. Per the germline V gene, CDR1 is SQVTM and CDR2 is ANQGSEA. Here the CDR3 reads CSVGAENTGELFF. The CDR3 region has the DNA TGCAGCGTTGGGGCAGAAAACACCGGGGAGCTGTTTTTT.

CDR3 protein: CASSYSRTSGLYNEQFF. CDR3 nucleotides: TGTGCCAGCAGTTACTCTAGGACTAGCGGCCTATACAATGAGCAGTTCTTC. This chain connects TRBV6-7 to TRBJ2-1; 10 bases are a match to TRBD2. TRBV6-7 is an ORF, and what it does is uncertain. The J segment lost 4 bases and the V segment lost 0 bases, leaving 6 bases of the junction unmatched. The CDR3 covers 17 residues.

J is TRBJ1-2 and V is TRBV30, with D unresolved. Trimming stripped 1 base from V and 5 bases from J, with 11 bases between. Germline V gene sequence: CDR1 GTSNPN, CDR2 SVGIG (reference sequence). The CDR3 consists of 13 residues. Here the CDR3 DNA reads TGTGCCTGGAGTGCGGCAGGTCTTTATGGCTACACCTTC. Translating it yields CAWSAAGLYGYTF.

The chain joins TRBV29-1 to TRBJ1-5; tentative D call: TRBD1 (5 bases). The CDR3 runs to 14 residues. Looked up from germline, CDR1 is SQVTM and CDR2 is ANQGSEA. V was cut by 0 bases and J by 7 bases, with 13 bases left in between. CDR3 region: CSVEEGGSGQPQHF. CDR3 bases: TGCAGCGTTGAAGAGGGGGGGTCGGGCCAGCCCCAGCATTTT.

In this sample, this clone turned up once. The chain combines TRBV6-5 with TRBJ2-2; weak D call: TRBD1 (7 bases). The CDR3 has 14 amino acids. The V gene's germline CDR1 is MNHEY and CDR2 SVGAGI. Trimming pared 5 bases from V and 4 bases from J, leaving 11 bases between. The CDR3 loop reads CASSPGGITGELFF. The CDR3 nucleotides read TGTGCCAGCAGTCCAGGGGGGATCACCGGGGAGCTGTTTTTT.

J is TRBJ2-1 and V is TRBV15; D uncertain. Germline lookup yields CDR1 LNHNV and CDR2 YYDKDF (reference sequence). V lost 2 bases and J lost 2, with 10 bases in between. CDR3 length: 15 residues. CDR3 nucleotide sequence: TGTGCCACCAGCAGACCATTCTCTGCCTACAATGAGCAGTTCTTC. Its translation is CATSRPFSAYNEQFF.

This chain links TRBV14 with TRBJ2-1, with TRBD1 identical over 7 bases. Germline V gene lookup returns CDR1 SGHDN and CDR2 FVKESK. V trimming: 1 base; J trimming: 7 bases; junction bases outside the gene matches: 4. The CDR3 covers 14 residues. The CDR3 DNA reads TGTGCCAGCAGCCAAGTGACAGGGTTAAATGAGCAGTTCTTC. It translates to CASSQVTGLNEQFF.

This clone was seen only a few times. The V call is TRBV19, the J call TRBJ2-7; TRBD1 matches at 8 bases. Per the germline V gene, CDR1 is LNHDA and CDR2 is SQIVND (reference sequence). The CDR3 has 14 amino acids. The junction had 6 bases not matched to a gene; V was cut back by 6 bases and J by 2 bases. The DNA of the CDR3 is TGTGCCAGTAGCCTTCGGGACAGGCCCTACGAGCAGTACTTC. Protein: CASSLRDRPYEQYF.

This chain links TRBV29-1 with TRBJ2-1; no clear D gene. From germline, CDR1 is SQVTM and CDR2 ANQGSEA. This CDR3 has 13 amino acids. With 6 bases removed from V and 0 bases from J, the gap between germline ends came to 9 bases. The CDR3 is CSVWYSSYNEQFF. The CDR3, as DNA: TGCAGCGTCTGGTACAGCTCCTACAATGAGCAGTTCTTC.

The chain carries TRBV15 and TRBJ2-3, with D unclear. Trimming cost V 0 bases and J 4 bases, with 8 bases left between them. Germline loops: CDR1 LNHNV, CDR2 YYDKDF (reference sequence). This CDR3 contains 14 residues. The CDR3 DNA is TGTGCCACCAGCAGAGATCGTACAGCAGATACGCAGTATTTT. It is translated as CATSRDRTADTQYF.

The chain employs TRBV4-1 and TRBJ2-3; D call uncertain. The CDR3 runs 14 residues. V was trimmed by 6 bases and J by 0 bases, leaving 10 bases between them. Germline CDR1 is MGHRA and CDR2 is YSYEKL. The CDR3, as DNA: TGCGCCAGCAGACACGCCGGGAGCACAGATACGCAGTATTTT. Protein: CASRHAGSTDTQYF.

V and J are TRBV30 and TRBJ2-2; 7 positions match TRBD2. From germline, CDR1 is GTSNPN and CDR2 SVGIG (reference sequence). The CDR3 contains 16 residues. V lost 6 bases to trimming and J lost 5 bases; unmatched junction nucleotides: 15. The DNA for the CDR3 is TGTGCCTGTCCCAGATGGAGGGACGGGGGGACCGGGGAGCTGTTTTTT. Its translation: CACPRWRDGGTGELFF.

The chain is built from TRBV6-1 and TRBJ2-7; D possibly corresponds to TRBD2 (5 bases). V was clipped by 7 bases and J by 3 bases, with 7 bases between them. The CDR3 is 11 amino acids. CDR1 and CDR2 (germline): MNHNS, SASEGT. This chain's CDR3 is CASIRGYEQYF. The DNA of the CDR3 is TGTGCCAGCATCCGGGGCTACGAGCAGTACTTC.

This chain connects TRBV14 to TRBJ1-2, with D unresolved. The V gene's germline CDR1 is SGHDN and CDR2 FVKESK. Trimming left V 1 base short and J 3 bases short, with 9 bases between. The CDR3 sequence is 14 residues long. CDR3 protein: CASSQAERDYGYTF. DNA for the CDR3: TGTGCCAGCAGCCAAGCCGAGAGAGACTATGGCTACACCTTC.

This clone has just a few counts. The chain combines TRBV19 with TRBJ1-6; a possible D gene is TRBD1 (5 bases). This CDR3 contains 12 residues. The V gene's germline CDR1 is LNHDA and CDR2 SQIVND (reference sequence). The V gene lost 3 bases and the J gene lost 8 bases, with 5 bases spanning the gap. The CDR3 spells CASSMGHSPLHF. CDR3 nucleotides: TGTGCCAGTAGTATGGGACATTCACCCCTCCACTTT.

The V gene is TRBV30, the J gene TRBJ2-7; D unclear. Germline loops: CDR1 GTSNPN, CDR2 SVGIG (reference sequence). The germline V and J ends were trimmed by 1 base and 2 bases, with 3 bases remaining between them. The CDR3 length is 11 residues. In DNA form, the CDR3 reads TGTGCCTGGAGTGACACCTACGAGCAGTACTTC. Translating it yields CAWSDTYEQYF.

About this clone itself: Other DNA sequences from this sample encode an identical CDR3 as well. The J gene is TRBJ2-7, the V gene TRBV30; tentative D call: TRBD1 (5 bases). Germline V lookup: CDR1 GTSNPN, CDR2 SVGIG (reference sequence). V gave up 1 base and J gave up 5 bases, with 15 bases separating them. The CDR3 has 14 residues. The CDR3 loop is CAWSEGPDIDEQYF. The CDR3 DNA follows: TGTGCCTGGAGTGAGGGTCCGGACATCGACGAGCAGTACTTC.

This clone was found a few times. The chain couples TRBV9 to TRBJ2-7, with no clear D. The V gene lost 0 bases and the J gene lost 6 bases, with 7 bases spanning the gap. CDR1 and CDR2 (germline): SGDLS, YYNGEE. This CDR3 is built from 12 residues. CDR3 DNA sequence: TGTGCCAGCAGCGTAGGGGGTGGCGAGCAGTACTTC. Translated, it gives CASSVGGGEQYF.

The V gene is TRBV11-2, the J gene TRBJ2-7, with a weak D call TRBD2 (6 bases). Germline V gene sequence: CDR1 SGHAT, CDR2 FQNNGV. Trimming took 1 base from V and 7 from J, leaving 11 bases between them. The CDR3 length is 13 residues. The CDR3 nucleotides are TGTGCCAGCAGCTTAGGGAGGGGTTGGGAGCAGTACTTC. Protein: CASSLGRGWEQYF.

The chain has TRBV5-6 and TRBJ1-1, with 7 bases identical to TRBD1. CDR1 and CDR2 (germline): SGHDT, YYEEEE. The CDR3 totals 12 residues. V lost 4 bases and J lost 7; bases outside the gene matches: 4. CDR3 nucleotide sequence: TGTGCCAGCAGCATCAACAGGGGTGAAGCTTTCTTT. Translation gives CASSINRGEAFF.